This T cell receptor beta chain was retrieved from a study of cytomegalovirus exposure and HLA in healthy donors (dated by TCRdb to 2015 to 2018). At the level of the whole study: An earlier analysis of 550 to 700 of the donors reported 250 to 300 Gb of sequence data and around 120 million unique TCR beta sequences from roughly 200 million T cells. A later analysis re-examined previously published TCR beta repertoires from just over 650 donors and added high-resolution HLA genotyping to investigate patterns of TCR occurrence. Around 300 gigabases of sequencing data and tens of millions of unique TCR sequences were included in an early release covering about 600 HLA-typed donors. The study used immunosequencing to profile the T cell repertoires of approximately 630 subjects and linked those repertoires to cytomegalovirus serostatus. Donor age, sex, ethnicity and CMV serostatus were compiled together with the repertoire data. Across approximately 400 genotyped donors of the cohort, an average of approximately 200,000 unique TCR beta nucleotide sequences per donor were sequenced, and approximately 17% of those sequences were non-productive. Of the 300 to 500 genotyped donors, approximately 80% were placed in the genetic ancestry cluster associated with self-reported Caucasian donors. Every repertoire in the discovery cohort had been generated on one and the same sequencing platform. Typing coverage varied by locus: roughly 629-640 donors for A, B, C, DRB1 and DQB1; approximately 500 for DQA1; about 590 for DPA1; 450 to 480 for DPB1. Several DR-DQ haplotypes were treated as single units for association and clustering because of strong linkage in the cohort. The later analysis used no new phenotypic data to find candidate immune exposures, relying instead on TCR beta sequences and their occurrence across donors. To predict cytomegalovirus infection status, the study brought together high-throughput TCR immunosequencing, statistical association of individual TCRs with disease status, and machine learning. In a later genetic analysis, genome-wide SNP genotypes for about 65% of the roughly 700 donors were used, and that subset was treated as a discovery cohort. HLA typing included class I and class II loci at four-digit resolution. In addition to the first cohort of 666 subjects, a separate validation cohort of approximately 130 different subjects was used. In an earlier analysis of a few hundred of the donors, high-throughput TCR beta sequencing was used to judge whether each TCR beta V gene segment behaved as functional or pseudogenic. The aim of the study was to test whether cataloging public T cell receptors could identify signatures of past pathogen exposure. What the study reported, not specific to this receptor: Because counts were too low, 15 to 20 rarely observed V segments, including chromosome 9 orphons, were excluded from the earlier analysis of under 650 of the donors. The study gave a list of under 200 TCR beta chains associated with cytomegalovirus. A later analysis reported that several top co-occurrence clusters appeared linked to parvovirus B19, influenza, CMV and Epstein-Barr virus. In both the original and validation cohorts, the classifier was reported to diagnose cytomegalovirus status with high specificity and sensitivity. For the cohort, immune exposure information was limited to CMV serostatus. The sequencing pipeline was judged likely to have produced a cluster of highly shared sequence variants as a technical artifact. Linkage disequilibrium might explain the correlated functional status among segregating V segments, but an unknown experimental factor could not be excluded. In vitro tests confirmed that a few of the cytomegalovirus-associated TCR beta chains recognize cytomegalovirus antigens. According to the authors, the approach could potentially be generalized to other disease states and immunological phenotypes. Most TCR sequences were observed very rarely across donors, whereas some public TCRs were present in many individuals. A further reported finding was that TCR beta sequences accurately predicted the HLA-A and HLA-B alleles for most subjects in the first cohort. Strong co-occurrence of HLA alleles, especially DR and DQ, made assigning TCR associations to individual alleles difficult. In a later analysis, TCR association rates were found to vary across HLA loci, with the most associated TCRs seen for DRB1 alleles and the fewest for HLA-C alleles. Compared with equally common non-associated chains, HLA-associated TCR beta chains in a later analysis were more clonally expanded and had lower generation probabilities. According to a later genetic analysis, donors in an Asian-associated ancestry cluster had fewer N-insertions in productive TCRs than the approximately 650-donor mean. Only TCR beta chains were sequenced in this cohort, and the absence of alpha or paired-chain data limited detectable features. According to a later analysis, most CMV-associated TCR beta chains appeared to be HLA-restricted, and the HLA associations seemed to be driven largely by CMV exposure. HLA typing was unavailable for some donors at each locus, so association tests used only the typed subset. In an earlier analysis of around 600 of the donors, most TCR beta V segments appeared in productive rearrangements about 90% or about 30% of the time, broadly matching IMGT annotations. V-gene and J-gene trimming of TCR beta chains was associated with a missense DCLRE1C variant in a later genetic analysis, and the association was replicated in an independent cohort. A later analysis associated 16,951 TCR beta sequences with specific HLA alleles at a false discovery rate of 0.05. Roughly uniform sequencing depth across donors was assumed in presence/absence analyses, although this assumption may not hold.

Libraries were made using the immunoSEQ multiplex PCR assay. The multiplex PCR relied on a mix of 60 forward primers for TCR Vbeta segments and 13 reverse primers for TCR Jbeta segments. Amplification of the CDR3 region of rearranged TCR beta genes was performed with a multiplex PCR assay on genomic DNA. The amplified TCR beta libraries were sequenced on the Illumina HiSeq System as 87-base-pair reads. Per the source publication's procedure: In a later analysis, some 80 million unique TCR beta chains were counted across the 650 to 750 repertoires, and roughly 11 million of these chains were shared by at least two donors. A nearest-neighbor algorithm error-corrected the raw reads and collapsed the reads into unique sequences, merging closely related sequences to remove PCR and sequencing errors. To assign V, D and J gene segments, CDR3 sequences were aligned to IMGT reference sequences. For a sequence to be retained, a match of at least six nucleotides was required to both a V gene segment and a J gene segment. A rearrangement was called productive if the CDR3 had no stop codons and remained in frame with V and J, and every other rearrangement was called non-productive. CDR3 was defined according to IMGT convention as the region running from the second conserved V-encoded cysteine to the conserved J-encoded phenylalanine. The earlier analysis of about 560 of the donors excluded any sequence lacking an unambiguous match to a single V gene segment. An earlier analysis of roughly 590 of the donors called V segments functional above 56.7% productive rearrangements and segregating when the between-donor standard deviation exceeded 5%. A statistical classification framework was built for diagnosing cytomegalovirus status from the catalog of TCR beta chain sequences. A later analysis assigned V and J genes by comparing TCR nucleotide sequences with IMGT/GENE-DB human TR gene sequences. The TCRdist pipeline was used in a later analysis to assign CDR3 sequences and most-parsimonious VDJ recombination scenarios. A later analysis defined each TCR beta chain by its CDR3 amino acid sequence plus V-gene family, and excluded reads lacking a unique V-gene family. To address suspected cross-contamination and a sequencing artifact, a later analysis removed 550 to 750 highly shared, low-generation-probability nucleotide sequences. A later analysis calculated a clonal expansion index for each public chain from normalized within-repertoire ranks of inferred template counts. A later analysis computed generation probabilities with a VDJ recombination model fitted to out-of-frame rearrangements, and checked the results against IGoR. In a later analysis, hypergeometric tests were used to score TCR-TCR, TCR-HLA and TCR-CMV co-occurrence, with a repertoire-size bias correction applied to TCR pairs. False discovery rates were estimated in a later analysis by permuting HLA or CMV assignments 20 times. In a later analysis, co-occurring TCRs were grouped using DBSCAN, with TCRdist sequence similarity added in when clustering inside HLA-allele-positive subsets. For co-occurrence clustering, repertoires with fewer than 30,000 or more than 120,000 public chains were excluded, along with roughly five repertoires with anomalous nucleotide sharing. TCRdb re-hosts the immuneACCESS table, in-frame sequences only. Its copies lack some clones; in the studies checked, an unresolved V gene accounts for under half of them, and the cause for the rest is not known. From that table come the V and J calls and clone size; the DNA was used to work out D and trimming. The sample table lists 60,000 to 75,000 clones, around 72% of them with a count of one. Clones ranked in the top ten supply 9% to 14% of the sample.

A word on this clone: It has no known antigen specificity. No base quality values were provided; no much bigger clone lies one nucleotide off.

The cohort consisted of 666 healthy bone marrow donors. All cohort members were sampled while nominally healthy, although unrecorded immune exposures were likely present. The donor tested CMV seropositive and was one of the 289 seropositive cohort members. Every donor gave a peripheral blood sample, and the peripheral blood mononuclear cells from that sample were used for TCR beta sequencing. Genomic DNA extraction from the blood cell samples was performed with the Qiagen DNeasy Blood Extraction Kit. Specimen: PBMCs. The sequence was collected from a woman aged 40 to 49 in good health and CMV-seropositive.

The DNA sequence reads TGTGCCAGCACCCGGGGTGGACTTAACGAGCAGTACTTC. This sequence encodes CASTRGGLNEQYF. The sequence links TRBV2 to TRBJ2-7, with a weak D call of TRBD2 (5 bases match). Trimming costs V 7 bases and J 5 bases, and their ends lie 15 bases apart. Via the germline V gene, CDR1 is SNHLY and CDR2 FYNNEI. The CDR3, from cysteine to phenylalanine, totals 13 residues. Only the CDR3 part of the read is kept: 39 bases, read in frame from the first base. With the portions outside the CDR3 filled from the reference TRBV2 and TRBJ2-7 genes, the complete variable region becomes EPEVTQTPSHQVTQMGQEVILRCVPISNHLYFYWYRQILGQKVEFLVSFYNNEISEKSEIFDDQFSVERPDGSNFTLKIRSTKLEDSAMYFCASTRGGLNEQYFGPGTRLTVT.